The T cell receptor (beta chain) described here comes from a study of shared clonotypes between healthy human individuals. Study-level findings and limits: A reduction in generation probabilities was seen for non-shared clonotypes relative to those shared by all four donors.

For this clone: As yet, its antigen is unknown. A junction boundary mismatches the germline segment, possibly from a read error.

Each PCR replicate from the sorted subsets contained 150 to 250 ng DNA, which is tens of thousands of T cell genomes. Clones were sequenced by immunoSEQ multiplex PCR, and TCRdb holds only the in-frame ones, with some missing. Among over a million clones listed, around four fifths were seen once. CDR3 length equals 16 residues. CDR1 is SGDLS and CDR2 is YYNGEE in the germline V gene. This sequence joins TRBV9 and TRBJ2-2; 8 positions match TRBD2. This clonotype was sampled from a young man in good health. The source material was memory CD4+ T cells sorted from blood. Subset of the sample: CD45RA-negative fraction. This chain's CDR3 is CASSVGLAGNIGELFF. CDR3 coding DNA: TGTGCCAGCAGCGTCGGGTTAGCGGGAAACATCGGGGAGCTGTTTTTT.